These 13 T cell receptor beta chains originate from one sample sequenced in a study of blood T cells in healthy people across ages. Together with a sample-barcoded 5' primer, a J-beta primer mix was included in a second PCR lasting about 6 to 11 cycles. TCRdb re-analysed the 5' RACE reads in MiXCR, keeping a single row per CDR3 protein. The repertoire holds approximately 1,700,000 distinct CDR3 sequences, with about 39% as singletons. Source material: blood. The receptors here all came from a human donor in good health.

This clonotype was detected only a few times. The chain joins TRBV7-6 to TRBJ2-1, with 7 bases matching TRBD1. This CDR3 region has 17 residues. V shed 2 bases, J shed 1 base, and the junction held 8 bases outside the gene matches. The V gene's germline CDR1 is SGHVS and CDR2 FNYEAQ. CDR3 protein: CASSLPSGQVSYNEQFF. The CDR3 DNA reads TGTGCCAGCAGCTTACCCTCCGGACAGGTGTCCTACAATGAGCAGTTCTTC.

The rearrangement links TRBV4-3 to TRBJ2-5; TRBD2 matches at 11 bases. V was pared by 0 bases and J by 0 bases, with 3 bases of the junction left unmatched. The CDR3 covers 17 residues. CDR1 and CDR2 (germline): LGHNA, YSLEER. This CDR3 reads CASSQDIAGGYQETQYF. The CDR3 DNA follows: TGCGCCAGCAGCCAAGATATAGCGGGGGGGTACCAAGAGACCCAGTACTTC.

The rearrangement uses TRBV7-2 and TRBJ1-1; D gene ambiguous. V gave up 3 bases and J gave up 6 bases, with 11 bases separating them. The V gene's germline CDR1 is SGHTA and CDR2 FQGNSA. The CDR3 has 13 amino acids. The CDR3 region is CASSFVGIPEAFF. CDR3 bases: TGTGCCAGCAGCTTTGTGGGGATTCCTGAAGCTTTCTTT. The variable domain in full, completed from reference TRBV7-2 and TRBJ1-1, reads GAGVSQSPSNKVTEKGKDVELRCDPISGHTALYWYRQSLGQGLEFLIYFQGNSAPDKSGLPSDRFSAERTGGSVSTLTIQRTQQEDSAVYLCASSFVGIPEAFFGQGTRLTVV.

The gene calls are TRBV7-2 and TRBJ2-3; D is unclear. The germline gives CDR1 SGHTA, CDR2 FQGNSA. The CDR3 runs to 15 residues. The V end lost 4 bases, the J end lost 1 base, and 12 bases lay between the germline ends. The CDR3 reads CASSSTSFRTDTQYF. The CDR3 bases are TGTGCCAGCAGCTCCACCTCTTTCCGCACAGATACGCAGTATTTT.

The genes are TRBV3-1 and TRBJ1-6; D not certain. The CDR3 consists of 12 residues. Germline CDR1 reads LGHDT; CDR2 reads YNNKEL (reference sequence). The V end was cut by 2 bases, the J end by 8 bases, with 4 bases between. This CDR3 reads CASSQSDSPLHF. In nucleotides, the CDR3 is TGTGCCAGCAGCCAATCAGATTCACCCCTCCACTTT.

V is TRBV6-5 and J is TRBJ1-1, with D uncertain. This CDR3 spans 13 amino acids. Germline CDR1 reads MNHEY; CDR2 reads SVGAGI. The V gene lost 3 bases and the J gene lost 5 bases, with 10 bases spanning the gap. CDR3 DNA: TGTGCCAGCAGTTATTCGCAGGTAACTGAAGCTTTCTTT. Its protein is CASSYSQVTEAFF.

This clonotype was observed a few times. CDR3 amino acids: CASSVAAGTYEQYF. CDR3 sequence (DNA): TGTGCCAGCAGCGTAGCGGCAGGCACCTACGAGCAGTACTTC. This chain connects TRBV9 to TRBJ2-7; D not certain. The CDR3 has 14 residues. The V end was cut by 0 bases, the J end by 2 bases, with 9 bases between. Germline CDR1 SGDLS, CDR2 YYNGEE.

This clonotype has more than one count but fewer than ten. The chain links TRBV7-3 to TRBJ1-1, with D perhaps TRBD1 (5 bases). The V gene's germline CDR1 is SGHTA and CDR2 FQGTGA. The CDR3 spans 17 residues. Trimming pared 1 base from V and 5 bases from J, leaving 20 bases between. The CDR3 sequence is CASSLSPGLGAGTEAFF. CDR3 nucleotide sequence: TGTGCCAGCAGCTTAAGTCCGGGACTTGGGGCAGGAACTGAAGCTTTCTTT.

This clonotype was seen a few times. V is TRBV5-1 and J is TRBJ1-2, with 7 bases identical to TRBD1. V gave up 5 bases and J gave up 2 bases; unmatched junction bases: 15. This CDR3 is built from 17 residues. Germline CDR1 reads SGHRS; CDR2 reads YFSETQ. The CDR3 spells CASRQDIWTGRNYGYTF. CDR3 DNA: TGCGCCAGCAGACAGGACATTTGGACAGGCCGGAACTATGGCTACACCTTC.

This clonotype was seen a handful of times. The chain has TRBV7-2 and TRBJ2-7; a weak D match, TRBD1 (5 bases). This CDR3 has 13 amino acids. The germline gives CDR1 SGHTA, CDR2 FQGNSA. V dropped 2 bases and J dropped 4 bases, with 9 bases sitting between them. This CDR3 reads CASSLSGMYEQYF. In nucleotides, the CDR3 is TGTGCCAGCAGCTTATCAGGGATGTACGAGCAGTACTTC. The full variable domain, completed using reference TRBV7-2 and TRBJ2-7, is GAGVSQSPSNKVTEKGKDVELRCDPISGHTALYWYRQSLGQGLEFLIYFQGNSAPDKSGLPSDRFSAERTGGSVSTLTIQRTQQEDSAVYLCASSLSGMYEQYFGPGTRLTVT.

This clonotype came up a few times. The rearrangement uses TRBV15 and TRBJ2-3; D not resolved. CDR3 length equals 16 residues. V lost 1 base to trimming and J lost 1 base, with 12 bases between them. CDR1 and CDR2 (germline): LNHNV, YYDKDF (reference sequence). CDR3 nucleotide sequence: TGTGCCACCAGCAGAGGAAAGGTTTCGGGCACAGATACGCAGTATTTT. Its protein product is CATSRGKVSGTDTQYF.

The chain joins TRBV12-3 or TRBV12-4 to TRBJ2-2; D not certain. The CDR3 consists of 14 residues. Trimming pared 6 bases from V and 0 bases from J, leaving 8 bases between. The CDR3 loop is CASSAQTNTGELFF. The CDR3 DNA reads as TGTGCCAGCAGCGCACAGACGAACACCGGGGAGCTGTTTTTT.

V usage is TRBV20-1 and J usage is TRBJ2-5, with TRBD1 matching 9 bases. The tail of the sequence fits TRBJ2-7 better, so the J call may be wrong. This CDR3 spans 16 amino acids. Germline CDR1 is DFQATT and CDR2 is SNEGSKA (reference sequence). The CDR3 sequence: CSAIHRDRAGVYEQYF. CDR3 coding DNA: TGCAGTGCCATTCACCGGGACAGGGCTGGAGTGTACGAGCAGTACTTC.